This passage covers 24 T cell receptor beta chains from one sample sequenced in a study of cytomegalovirus exposure and HLA in healthy donors. Use of 60 Vbeta and 13 Jbeta primers characterized the PCR. Repertoires were generated with immunoSEQ multiplex PCR, while TCRdb's copy carries only in-frame clones and drops some. The sample records around 140,000 clones, around 10% being singletons. The sequencing input was PBMCs. The receptors here all came from a woman aged 40 to 50 in good health and CMV-seropositive.

The CDR3 region is CASSSYRVGLGYEQYF. The CDR3 DNA reads TGTGCCAGCAGCTCTTACAGGGTAGGATTAGGCTACGAGCAGTACTTC. The rearrangement links TRBV7-2 to TRBJ2-7; tentative D call: TRBD1 (6 bases). CDR1 SGHTA and CDR2 FQGNSA come from the germline V gene. V lost 4 bases to trimming and J lost 3 bases, with 19 bases between them. The CDR3 has 16 residues.

The chain joins TRBV18 to TRBJ2-5, with TRBD2 matching over 10 bases. The V and J ends lost 3 bases and 2 bases, in that order; junction bases with no gene match: 0. CDR1 and CDR2 from the germline V gene are KGHSH and LQKENI. This CDR3 contains 14 residues. CDR3 sequence: CASSPGLAQETQYF. CDR3 in DNA: TGTGCCAGCTCACCGGGACTAGCGCAAGAGACCCAGTACTTC.

This clone was seen a few times. This sequence joins TRBV5-8 and TRBJ1-5; the match to TRBD1 covers 8 bases. From germline, CDR1 is SGHTS and CDR2 YDEGEE. The junction had 11 bases not matched to a gene; V was cut back by 0 bases and J by 6 bases. The CDR3 loop spans 17 amino acids. The DNA of the CDR3 is TGTGCCAGCAGCTTGGTAGGGGGGACAGGCGGAGGTCAGCCCCAGCATTTT. Encoded protein: CASSLVGGTGGGQPQHF.

The chain has TRBV29-1 and TRBJ2-5; TRBD1 matches at 7 bases. The CDR3 length is 14 residues. The V gene end was trimmed by 4 bases and the J gene end by 1 base; junction bases not matched to a gene: 6. Germline V lookup: CDR1 SQVTM, CDR2 ANQGSEA. In DNA form, the CDR3 reads TGCAGCGTTGTTCAACAGGGGTCCCAAGAGACCCAGTACTTC. It is translated as CSVVQQGSQETQYF. Full variable domain (outside the CDR3, taken from reference TRBV29-1 and TRBJ2-5): SAVISQKPSRDICQRGTSLTIQCQVDSQVTMMFWYRQQPGQSLTLIATANQGSEATYESGFVIDKFPISRPNLTFSTLTVSNMSPEDSSIYLCSVVQQGSQETQYFGPGTRLLVL.

This clone was observed a few times. The rearrangement joins TRBV5-4 to TRBJ2-6, with 7 positions matching TRBD1. Losses at the gene ends were 4 bases for V and 0 bases for J; bases not matched to a gene: 7. The CDR3 has 17 amino acids. Germline CDR1 and CDR2: SGHNT and YYREEE (reference sequence). The CDR3 coding sequence is TGTGCCAGCAGCCCCCGGGACAGCAGCTCTGGGGCCAACGTCCTGACTTTC. Translated, it gives CASSPRDSSSGANVLTF. The full variable domain, rest sourced from reference TRBV5-4 and TRBJ2-6, is ETGVTQSPTHLIKTRGQQVTLRCSSQSGHNTVSWYQQALGQGPQFIFQYYREEENGRGNFPPRFSGLQFPNYSSELNVNALELDDSALYLCASSPRDSSSGANVLTFGAGSRLTVL.

J is TRBJ2-5 and V is TRBV11-2; D unresolved. This CDR3 region has 15 residues. Between the trimmed V and J ends, which lost 5 bases and 2 bases, there was a span of 15 bases. Germline loops: CDR1 SGHAT, CDR2 FQNNGV. As DNA, the CDR3 is TGTGCCAGCAGCGACCGACTTAAGACTCAAGAGACCCAGTACTTC. Its translation: CASSDRLKTQETQYF.

The chain uses TRBV19 and TRBJ2-7, with TRBD2 matching 8 bases. CDR3 size: 13 residues. The V gene end was trimmed by 5 bases and the J gene end by 2 bases; junction bases not matched to a gene: 2. The V gene's germline CDR1 is LNHDA and CDR2 SQIVND (reference sequence). The CDR3 reads CASSLGRAYEQYF. The CDR3 DNA is TGTGCCAGTAGTCTCGGGAGGGCCTACGAGCAGTACTTC.

The rearrangement joins TRBV11-3 to TRBJ2-1; the match to TRBD2 covers 13 bases. Trimming at V came to 6 bases and at J to 6 bases, leaving 8 bases not matched to a gene. CDR1 and CDR2 (germline): SGHNT, YENEEA. The CDR3 length is 16 residues. CDR3 sequence reads: CASSSPGLAGSNEQFF. In DNA form, the CDR3 reads TGTGCCAGCAGTTCCCCGGGACTAGCGGGGAGCAATGAGCAGTTCTTC. Drawing the rest from reference TRBV11-3 and TRBJ2-1, the complete variable domain is EAGVVQSPRYKIIEKKQPVAFWCNPISGHNTLYWYLQNLGQGPELLIRYENEEAVDDSQLPKDRFSAERLKGVDSTLKIQPAELGDSAVYLCASSSPGLAGSNEQFFGPGTRLTVL.

Only a few counts were recorded for this clone. V gene TRBV10-3 combines with J gene TRBJ2-2; D perhaps matches TRBD2 (7 bases). This CDR3 region has 15 residues. With 3 bases removed from V and 4 bases from J, the gap between germline ends came to 12 bases. Germline V gene data show CDR1 as ENHRY and CDR2 as SYGVKD. The CDR3 here is CAISERGAPTGELFF. Here the CDR3 DNA reads TGTGCCATCAGTGAACGGGGGGCCCCCACCGGGGAGCTGTTTTTT.

J is TRBJ1-1 and V is TRBV7-7; 7 bases agree with TRBD1. This CDR3 contains 13 residues. V trimming: 6 bases; J trimming: 4 bases; junction bases outside the gene matches: 5. Germline loops: CDR1 SSHAT, CDR2 FNYEAQ (reference sequence). The CDR3 region is CASSSYRGTEAFF. The DNA of the CDR3 is TGTGCCAGCAGTTCCTACAGGGGCACTGAAGCTTTCTTT.

The chain joins TRBV7-9 to TRBJ1-3; D call uncertain. V lost 4 bases, J lost 0 bases, and 10 bases lay in between. The germline CDR1 and CDR2 sequences are SEHNR and FQNEAQ (reference sequence). The CDR3 totals 15 residues. CDR3 sequence: CASSSARVSGNTIYF. CDR3 in DNA: TGTGCCAGCAGCTCCGCTCGGGTCTCTGGAAACACCATATATTTT.

This chain joins TRBV7-8 and TRBJ1-2; TRBD1 matches at 8 bases. CDR1 is SGHVS, CDR2 FQNEAQ, per germline. CDR3 length equals 16 residues. Trimming at V came to 2 bases and at J to 4 bases, leaving 9 bases not matched to a gene. CDR3 amino acids: CASSLRTGPLGYGYTF. The CDR3 coding sequence is TGTGCCAGCAGCTTACGGACAGGGCCTCTCGGCTATGGCTACACCTTC. The variable domain in full, with the rest retrieved from reference TRBV7-8 and TRBJ1-2, is GAGVSQSPRYKVAKRGQDVALRCDPISGHVSLFWYQQALGQGPEFLTYFQNEAQLDKSGLPSDRFFAERPEGSVSTLKIQRTQQEDSAVYLCASSLRTGPLGYGYTFGSGTRLTVV.

In its sample, this clone was seen many times. The CDR3, as DNA: TGTGCCAGCAGTGAAACTAGCGGGGAAGAGACCCAGTACTTC. It yields the protein CASSETSGEETQYF. The genes are TRBV6-4 and TRBJ2-5; 10 bases match TRBD2. The V segment lost 3 bases and the J segment 3 bases; nucleotides outside the gene matches: 1. Germline loops: CDR1 MRHNA, CDR2 SNTAGT. The CDR3 is 14 residues long.

The rearrangement joins TRBV5-1 to TRBJ2-1; 10 bases match TRBD2. Germline V gene sequence: CDR1 SGHRS, CDR2 YFSETQ. This CDR3 contains 16 residues. V was pared by 5 bases and J by 4 bases, with 9 bases of the junction left unmatched. Written as DNA, the CDR3 is TGCGCCAGCAGATCCAGCGGGGGGGCAGGGTACAATGAGCAGTTCTTC. Translating it yields CASRSSGGAGYNEQFF.

Only a few counts were recorded for this clone. One end of the junction fails to match germline, which may point to a read error. V is TRBV6-5 and J is TRBJ1-5; 7 bases map to TRBD1. This CDR3 has 12 amino acids. Looked up from germline, CDR1 is MNHEY and CDR2 is SVGAGI. The CDR3: CASRENSGQLSF. CDR3 in DNA: TGTGCCAGCAGGGAGAATTCGGGACAGCTATCATTT.

The gene calls are TRBV5-1 and TRBJ1-3; 8 nucleotides align to TRBD1. V gave up 0 bases and J gave up 0 bases; unmatched junction bases: 8. CDR1 SGHRS and CDR2 YFSETQ come from the germline V gene. This CDR3 is built from 18 residues. CDR3 DNA sequence: TGCGCCAGCAGCTTGGGGACAGGGAAAGGGTTCTCTGGAAACACCATATATTTT. Translation gives CASSLGTGKGFSGNTIYF.

The table lists this clone with a few counts. The chain has TRBV9 and TRBJ1-1; tentative D call: TRBD1 (6 bases). This CDR3 spans 15 amino acids. Deletions cut 4 bases from V and 5 bases from J, with 18 bases between. Germline assignment: CDR1 SGDLS and CDR2 YYNGEE. The CDR3 spells CASSRSGGRGTEAFF. For the CDR3, the DNA is TGTGCCAGCAGCCGATCGGGGGGAAGGGGGACTGAAGCTTTCTTT. The variable domain in full, completed from reference TRBV9 and TRBJ1-1, reads DSGVTQTPKHLITATGQRVTLRCSPRSGDLSVYWYQQSLDQGLQFLIQYYNGEERAKGNILERFSAQQFPDLHSELNLSSLELGDSALYFCASSRSGGRGTEAFFGQGTRLTVV.

This clone was counted between two and nine times. The V gene is TRBV29-1, the J gene TRBJ1-1, with 10 bases that match TRBD1. CDR1 is SQVTM and CDR2 is ANQGSEA in the germline V gene. V was pared by 4 bases and J by 7 bases, with 6 bases of the junction left unmatched. The CDR3 consists of 13 residues. The CDR3 here is CSVVPGQGREAFF. CDR3 DNA: TGCAGCGTTGTCCCGGGACAGGGGCGTGAAGCTTTCTTT.

The chain combines TRBV5-1 with TRBJ1-6; weak D call: TRBD1 (6 bases). The V end lost 2 bases, the J end lost 5 bases, and 8 bases lay between the germline ends. Germline CDR1 and CDR2: SGHRS and YFSETQ. The CDR3 totals 14 residues. In DNA, the CDR3 is TGCGCCAGCAGCTTAACAGGGCATAATTCACCCCTCCACTTT. Its translation: CASSLTGHNSPLHF.

This chain links TRBV7-7 with TRBJ2-1; TRBD2 agrees at 10 bases. CDR1 SSHAT and CDR2 FNYEAQ come from the germline V gene (reference sequence). V lost 2 bases and J lost 6; bases outside the gene matches: 4. The CDR3 loop spans 15 amino acids. The chain's CDR3 is CASSLNSGGLNEQFF. The CDR3 DNA reads as TGTGCCAGCAGCTTAAATAGCGGGGGGCTCAATGAGCAGTTCTTC. The variable domain in full, completed from reference TRBV7-7 and TRBJ2-1, reads GAGVSQSPRYKVTKRGQDVTLRCDPISSHATLYWYQQALGQGPEFLTYFNYEAQPDKSGLPSDRFSAERPEGSISTLTIQRTEQRDSAMYRCASSLNSGGLNEQFFGPGTRLTVL.

Only a few counts were recorded for this clone. The V and J genes are TRBV5-4 and TRBJ1-6, with a weak D call TRBD1 (5 bases). The V end lost 0 bases, the J end lost 9 bases, and 10 bases lay between the germline ends. The CDR3 sequence is 14 residues long. The germline CDR1 and CDR2 sequences are SGHNT and YYREEE (reference sequence). The CDR3 sequence is CASSLGLGGSPLHF. Here the CDR3 DNA reads TGTGCCAGCAGCTTGGGACTCGGGGGTTCACCCCTCCACTTT.

The chain recombines TRBV6-6 with TRBJ2-1; TRBD2 agrees at 9 bases. V dropped 6 bases and J dropped 4; count of bases not matched to a gene: 10. Germline loops: CDR1 MNHNY, CDR2 SVGAGI (reference sequence). There are 16 residues in the CDR3. CDR3 region: CASSRPSGGLYNEQFF. The CDR3 region has the DNA TGTGCCAGCAGCCGACCGAGCGGGGGGCTATACAATGAGCAGTTCTTC.

This chain connects TRBV4-3 to TRBJ1-1; no definite D call. This CDR3 spans 12 amino acids. Germline V gene lookup returns CDR1 LGHNA and CDR2 YSLEER. The V end was cut by 1 base, the J end by 11 bases, with 11 bases between. The CDR3 region has the DNA TGCGCCAGCAGCCAAGGGGAGTCCAGGGCTTTCTTT. Protein: CASSQGESRAFF.

J is TRBJ2-1 and V is TRBV9; 7 nucleotides match TRBD2. Germline V gives CDR1 SGDLS, CDR2 YYNGEE. V dropped 0 bases and J dropped 9; count of bases not matched to a gene: 9. CDR3 length equals 15 residues. Here the CDR3 reads CASSVAASGAGEQFF. CDR3 in DNA: TGTGCCAGCAGCGTAGCGGCTAGCGGCGCGGGTGAGCAGTTCTTC.